Below are 30 T cell receptor beta chains sequenced from a single sample in a study of cytomegalovirus exposure and HLA in healthy donors. Primers included in the PCR were 60 Vbeta and 13 Jbeta primers. Sequencing used immunoSEQ multiplex PCR; TCRdb keeps in-frame clones, though not all of them. The sample includes fewer than 250,000 clones, 60% to 80% seen only once; the top ten take 1.5% to 2%. Sequenced input: PBMCs. Receptor source: a man aged 18 to 30 in good health and CMV-seronegative.

This clone has only one observation. The J gene is TRBJ1-2, the V gene TRBV7-2, with D possibly matching TRBD1 (5 bases). The germline V and J ends were trimmed by 0 bases and 3 bases, with 14 bases remaining between them. Germline loops: CDR1 SGHTA, CDR2 FQGNSA. The CDR3 is 16 amino acids. The CDR3 nucleotides read TGTGCCAGCAGCTTAGCCGACAGAGTAACATACTATGGCTACACCTTC. Protein: CASSLADRVTYYGYTF.

The chain recombines TRBV7-9 with TRBJ2-1; D remains ambiguous. Trimming stripped 5 bases from V and 5 bases from J, with 10 bases between. The CDR3 loop spans 13 amino acids. Germline V gives CDR1 SEHNR, CDR2 FQNEAQ (reference sequence). Here the CDR3 DNA reads TGTGCCAGCAGCGATACAGCTAACAATGAGCAGTTCTTC. This gives the protein CASSDTANNEQFF.

This chain links TRBV29-1 with TRBJ2-7; 11 bases fit TRBD1. Germline V gene data show CDR1 as SQVTM and CDR2 as ANQGSEA. This CDR3 contains 15 residues. Losses at the gene ends were 5 bases for V and 4 bases for J; bases not matched to a gene: 10. The DNA of the CDR3 is TGCAGCGTTAACGCCCGAGGACAGGGGGCTTACGAGCAGTACTTC. Protein product: CSVNARGQGAYEQYF.

The chain has TRBV6-5 and TRBJ1-1, with 7 bases aligning to TRBD1. Germline V lookup: CDR1 MNHEY, CDR2 SVGAGI. V lost 1 base and J lost 1; bases outside the gene matches: 3. This CDR3 is built from 15 residues. The chain's CDR3 is CASSYYRTGNTEAFF. The CDR3 nucleotides read TGTGCCAGCAGTTACTATCGGACAGGGAACACTGAAGCTTTCTTT.

The chain carries TRBV19 and TRBJ1-5; perhaps TRBD1 as D (5 bases). V was clipped by 4 bases and J by 1 base, with 8 bases between them. This CDR3 has 14 amino acids. Germline V gene lookup returns CDR1 LNHDA and CDR2 SQIVND (reference sequence). CDR3 sequence reads: CASSTEGSNQPQHF. The CDR3 DNA follows: TGTGCCAGTAGTACGGAGGGGAGCAATCAGCCCCAGCATTTT.

V gene TRBV4-3 combines with J gene TRBJ1-5, with no clear D. The ends were cut back, 5 bases at V and 1 base at J, with 12 bases in the middle. The CDR3 covers 15 residues. Germline lookup yields CDR1 LGHNA and CDR2 YSLEER. DNA for the CDR3: TGCGCCAGCAGCTTAAACAGAGACAGCAATCAGCCCCAGCATTTT. It is translated as CASSLNRDSNQPQHF.

There are a few counts of this clone. This chain connects TRBV7-9 to TRBJ2-5, with 10 positions matching TRBD1. The CDR3 covers 15 residues. The germline CDR1 and CDR2 sequences are SEHNR and FQNEAQ (reference sequence). The V segment lost 4 bases and the J segment 5 bases; nucleotides outside the gene matches: 7. The CDR3 region has the DNA TGTGCCAGCAGCTCCTGGACAGGGGGGATGGAGACCCAGTACTTC. This codes for CASSSWTGGMETQYF.

This chain links TRBV2 with TRBJ1-5; maybe TRBD1 (6 bases). The CDR3 is made up of 14 amino acids. Trimming took 2 bases from V and 7 from J, leaving 12 bases between them. Germline lookup yields CDR1 SNHLY and CDR2 FYNNEI. CDR3 nucleotide sequence: TGTGCCAGCAGTGAAAACAGGGTAGAGCAGCCCCAGCATTTT. Amino acids: CASSENRVEQPQHF. The full variable domain, with the rest looked up from reference TRBV2 and TRBJ1-5, is EPEVTQTPSHQVTQMGQEVILRCVPISNHLYFYWYRQILGQKVEFLVSFYNNEISEKSEIFDDQFSVERPDGSNFTLKIRSTKLEDSAMYFCASSENRVEQPQHFGDGTRLSIL.

This chain links TRBV11-2 with TRBJ1-2; TRBD1 aligns across 7 bases. CDR1 and CDR2 from the germline V gene are SGHAT and FQNNGV. The CDR3 extends over 14 amino acids. V was clipped by 0 bases and J by 5 bases; unmatched bases: 3. In DNA form, the CDR3 reads TGTGCCAGCAGCTTAGAGACAGGGAGGTATGGCTACACCTTC. This gives the protein CASSLETGRYGYTF.

The rearrangement uses TRBV15 and TRBJ1-1; D gene uncertain. The CDR3 loop spans 14 amino acids. The V end lost 3 bases, the J end lost 1 base, and 9 bases lay between the germline ends. Germline V CDR1 and CDR2: LNHNV, YYDKDF (reference sequence). CDR3 residues: CATSSPSWNTEAFF. CDR3 DNA: TGTGCCACCAGCAGTCCTTCGTGGAACACTGAAGCTTTCTTT.

The V call is TRBV4-3, the J call TRBJ1-2; tentatively, D is TRBD1 (6 bases). The V gene's germline CDR1 is LGHNA and CDR2 YSLEER. The CDR3 has 16 residues. Trimming pared 1 base from V and 4 bases from J, leaving 16 bases between. This CDR3 reads CASSQGATGISYGYTF. The CDR3 coding sequence is TGCGCCAGCAGCCAAGGGGCGACAGGTATCTCCTATGGCTACACCTTC.

CDR3 DNA: TGTGCCAGCAGCCCTATGGCAGGGGGAGACTATGGCTACACCTTC. It specifies CASSPMAGGDYGYTF. J is TRBJ1-2 and V is TRBV7-3; 7 positions match TRBD1. The germline CDR1 and CDR2 sequences are SGHTA and FQGTGA. V gave up 5 bases and J gave up 3 bases; unmatched junction bases: 9. This CDR3 contains 15 residues.

V gene TRBV2 combines with J gene TRBJ1-1; TRBD1 might be the D (6 bases). Germline V gene sequence: CDR1 SNHLY, CDR2 FYNNEI. V was trimmed by 6 bases and J by 6 bases, leaving 11 bases between them. The CDR3 covers 12 residues. The CDR3 reads CASSTGFAEAFF. The DNA for the CDR3 is TGTGCCAGCAGCACAGGGTTCGCTGAAGCTTTCTTT.

J is TRBJ2-7 and V is TRBV27, with D perhaps TRBD2 (5 bases). V lost 3 bases and J 1 base, leaving 10 bases between the germline ends. This CDR3 region has 14 residues. Looked up from germline, CDR1 is MNHEY and CDR2 is SMNVEV (reference sequence). CDR3 in amino acids: CASSFVSGSYEQYF. The CDR3 DNA follows: TGTGCCAGCAGTTTCGTGAGCGGTTCCTACGAGCAGTACTTC.

As regards this clone: This probably arose from a read error, given a far larger clone one base away. The genes are TRBV4-2 and TRBJ2-1; D is possibly TRBD2 (6 bases). This CDR3 contains 15 residues. V was trimmed by 0 bases and J by 9 bases, leaving 15 bases between them. Germline V gene sequence: CDR1 LGHNA, CDR2 YNFKEQ. The CDR3 here is CASSQDAGFRSEQFF. The CDR3 coding sequence is TGTGCCAGCAGCCAAGATGCGGGATTCCGTAGTGAGCAGTTCTTC.

This clone was found a few times. The chain joins TRBV7-9 to TRBJ1-4; 9 nucleotides agree with TRBD1. The CDR3 contains 18 residues. Germline V gene data show CDR1 as SEHNR and CDR2 as FQNEAQ (reference sequence). The J segment lost 3 bases and the V segment lost 5 bases, leaving 13 bases of the junction unmatched. CDR3 nucleotide sequence: TGTGCCAGCAGCCGGGACAGGGATTTCTTAACGGCTAATGAAAAACTGTTTTTT. Protein sequence: CASSRDRDFLTANEKLFF.

The rearrangement joins TRBV6-5 to TRBJ2-7; 11 bases align to TRBD2. V gave up 5 bases and J gave up 3 bases; unmatched junction bases: 3. Germline lookup yields CDR1 MNHEY and CDR2 SVGAGI. The CDR3 contains 14 residues. The CDR3 loop reads CASSTSGRIYEQYF. CDR3 nucleotides: TGTGCCAGCAGTACTAGCGGGAGAATCTACGAGCAGTACTTC.

V is TRBV27 and J is TRBJ2-7; perhaps TRBD2 as D (5 bases). CDR1 and CDR2 (germline): MNHEY, SMNVEV (reference sequence). The CDR3 totals 13 residues. Trimming left V 4 bases short and J 2 bases short, with 9 bases between. This chain's CDR3 is CASSSRGAYEQYF. The CDR3 nucleotides read TGTGCCAGCAGTTCCCGGGGAGCCTACGAGCAGTACTTC.

This sequence joins TRBV6-5 and TRBJ1-2; 8 bases fit TRBD1. This CDR3 region has 14 residues. Trimming took 5 bases from V and 7 from J; bases not matched to a gene: 9. Germline V lookup: CDR1 MNHEY, CDR2 SVGAGI. CDR3 sequence: CASSPRQGFGGYTF. In DNA, the CDR3 is TGTGCCAGCAGTCCTAGACAGGGGTTCGGTGGCTACACCTTC.

The chain links TRBV11-3 to TRBJ2-5, with 8 bases that match TRBD1. From germline, CDR1 is SGHNT and CDR2 YENEEA. Trimming took 5 bases from V and 0 from J; bases not matched to a gene: 2. CDR3 size: 14 residues. The CDR3 DNA follows: TGTGCCAGCAGCCCGACAGGGGACCAAGAGACCCAGTACTTC. Its translation: CASSPTGDQETQYF.

The chain carries TRBV15 and TRBJ1-1; D gene uncertain. Germline V lookup: CDR1 LNHNV, CDR2 YYDKDF (reference sequence). The CDR3 loop spans 15 amino acids. V was trimmed by 1 base and J by 10 bases, leaving 19 bases between them. As DNA, the CDR3 is TGTGCCACCAGCAGAGGAGGCTCAAAGGCCGGAGGAGCTTTCTTT. Amino acids: CATSRGGSKAGGAFF.

The chain employs TRBV27 and TRBJ2-5; TRBD1 matches 10 bases. There are 18 residues in the CDR3. V trimming: 5 bases; J trimming: 5 bases; junction bases outside the gene matches: 17. In germline, CDR1 is MNHEY, CDR2 SMNVEV (reference sequence). DNA for the CDR3: TGTGCCAGCAGTCCTAGTTCTCTCGGGACAGGGGCCCAGGAGACCCAGTACTTC. As protein: CASSPSSLGTGAQETQYF.

The chain carries TRBV2 and TRBJ2-7; 7 nucleotides line up with TRBD1. The CDR3 extends over 13 amino acids. V trimming: 5 bases; J trimming: 7 bases; junction bases outside the gene matches: 8. From germline, CDR1 is SNHLY and CDR2 FYNNEI. The CDR3 DNA reads as TGTGCCAGCAGTCGGCAACAGGGGTATGAGCAGTACTTC. Translation: CASSRQQGYEQYF.

This rearrangement joins TRBV7-8 to TRBJ1-6, with D possibly TRBD1 on 6 matching bases. The CDR3 has 17 residues. From germline, CDR1 is SGHVS and CDR2 FQNEAQ. The V end lost 1 base, the J end lost 7 bases, and 17 bases lay between the germline ends. The CDR3 protein is CASSLGRMGASNSPLHF. CDR3 DNA sequence: TGTGCCAGCAGCTTAGGCAGGATGGGGGCCTCCAATTCACCCCTCCACTTT.

The rearrangement joins TRBV10-3 to TRBJ2-1, with a weak D call TRBD2 (7 bases). V was shortened by 8 bases and J by 8 bases, with 22 bases between the two germline ends. The germline V gene has CDR1 ENHRY and CDR2 SYGVKD. The CDR3 loop spans 15 amino acids. Written as DNA, the CDR3 is TGTGCCATCCGGAGGGGGGGCGACTCCTCGGATGAGCAGTTCTTC. It codes for CAIRRGGDSSDEQFF.

The CDR3 loop is CASWGGSYNEQFF. CDR3 in DNA: TGTGCCAGCTGGGGGGGCTCCTACAATGAGCAGTTCTTC. This chain connects TRBV14 to TRBJ2-1, with 7 bases fitting TRBD2. This CDR3 has 13 residues. Germline CDR1 SGHDN, CDR2 FVKESK. J gave up 0 bases and V 8 bases, and 1 base lay outside the gene matches.

The rearrangement uses TRBV7-2 and TRBJ2-5; the match to TRBD1 covers 9 bases. J was trimmed by 5 bases and V by 5 bases; bases with no gene match: 6. The CDR3 is made up of 14 amino acids. CDR1 and CDR2 (germline): SGHTA, FQGNSA. CDR3: CASSTTGGVETQYF. The CDR3, as DNA: TGTGCCAGCAGCACCACAGGGGGCGTGGAGACCCAGTACTTC.

The chain has TRBV19 and TRBJ2-2, with 8 bases that match TRBD1. This CDR3 region has 15 residues. The germline V gene has CDR1 LNHDA and CDR2 SQIVND (reference sequence). The V gene end was trimmed by 9 bases and the J gene end by 1 base; junction bases not matched to a gene: 7. The CDR3 DNA is TGTGCCAGCCGGACCGGGACAGGGAACACCGGGGAGCTGTTTTTT. It is translated as CASRTGTGNTGELFF. Variable domain in full (rest from reference TRBV19 and TRBJ2-2): DGGITQSPKYLFRKEGQNVTLSCEQNLNHDAMYWYRQDPGQGLRLIYYSQIVNDFQKGDIAEGYSVSREKKESFPLTVTSAQKNPTAFYLCASRTGTGNTGELFFGEGSRLTVL.

The chain carries TRBV18 and TRBJ2-7, with 7 bases aligning to TRBD2. J gave up 5 bases and V 2 bases, and 6 bases lay outside the gene matches. Germline CDR1 is KGHSH and CDR2 is LQKENI. The CDR3 runs 14 residues. The CDR3 spells CASSPEREINEQYF. CDR3 DNA: TGTGCCAGCTCACCAGAGCGGGAAATCAACGAGCAGTACTTC.

V usage is TRBV5-5 and J usage is TRBJ1-4; D is possibly TRBD1 (5 bases). CDR3 length: 14 residues. Trimming stripped 1 base from V and 5 bases from J, with 9 bases between. Germline CDR1 and CDR2: SGHKS and YYEKEE (reference sequence). The CDR3 coding sequence is TGTGCCAGCAGCTTGTGGCAGGGCAATGAAAAACTGTTTTTT. Its protein is CASSLWQGNEKLFF. The full variable domain, rest sourced from reference TRBV5-5 and TRBJ1-4, is DAGVTQSPTHLIKTRGQQVTLRCSPISGHKSVSWYQQVLGQGPQFIFQYYEKEERGRGNFPDRFSARQFPNYSSELNVNALLLGDSALYLCASSLWQGNEKLFFGSGTQLSVL.